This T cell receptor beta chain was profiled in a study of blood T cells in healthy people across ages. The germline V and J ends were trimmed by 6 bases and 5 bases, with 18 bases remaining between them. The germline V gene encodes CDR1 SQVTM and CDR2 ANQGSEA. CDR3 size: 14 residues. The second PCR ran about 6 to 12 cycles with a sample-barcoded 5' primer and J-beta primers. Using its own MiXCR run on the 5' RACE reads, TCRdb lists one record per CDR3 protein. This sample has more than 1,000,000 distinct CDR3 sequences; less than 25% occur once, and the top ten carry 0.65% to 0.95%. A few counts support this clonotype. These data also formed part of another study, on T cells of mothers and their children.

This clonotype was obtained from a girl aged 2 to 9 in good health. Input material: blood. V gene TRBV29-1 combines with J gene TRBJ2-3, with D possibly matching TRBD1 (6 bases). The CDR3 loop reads CSVLGHPEVDTQYF. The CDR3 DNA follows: TGCAGCGTGCTGGGACATCCGGAAGTAGATACGCAGTATTTT.